The next 26 T cell receptor beta chains were all read from a single sample in a study of T cell responses to AZD1222 COVID-19 vaccine. The assay was immunoSEQ multiplex PCR, and TCRdb's table has in-frame clones only and misses some. Among 80,000 to 100,000 clones listed, 80% to 90% were seen once. Sequencing was performed on peripheral blood, taken on day 0 of AZD1222 vaccination. Every receptor here comes from an adult in good health.

The chain has TRBV16 and TRBJ1-5; D gene unclear. V was cut by 5 bases and J by 6 bases, with 8 bases left in between. Per germline, CDR1 KGHSY and CDR2 FQNENV. The CDR3 totals 12 residues. The CDR3 loop is CASSVRGQPQHF. The DNA for the CDR3 is TGTGCCAGCAGCGTCCGGGGTCAGCCCCAGCATTTT.

In regard to this clone: The sample contains more than one DNA sequence encoding this CDR3. The V gene is TRBV29-1, the J gene TRBJ2-5; 14 bases align to TRBD2. The V segment lost 4 bases and the J segment 2 bases; nucleotides outside the gene matches: 0. The CDR3 has 14 amino acids. CDR1 is SQVTM and CDR2 is ANQGSEA in the germline V gene. As DNA, the CDR3 is TGCAGCGTTGGACTAGCGGGAGGGCAAGAGACCCAGTACTTC. Translated, it gives CSVGLAGGQETQYF.

The rearrangement joins TRBV19 to TRBJ2-3, with D perhaps matching TRBD1 (5 bases). Trimming removed 4 bases from V and 6 bases from J, with 20 bases in between. Germline V lookup: CDR1 LNHDA, CDR2 SQIVND (reference sequence). This CDR3 contains 16 residues. CDR3 sequence (DNA): TGTGCCAGTAGTAGCCAGGGTAGTGGCGTTGGGGATACGCAGTATTTT. It yields the protein CASSSQGSGVGDTQYF.

This sequence joins TRBV30 and TRBJ1-1, with D tentatively TRBD1 (5 bases). The CDR3 loop spans 13 amino acids. Germline CDR1 reads GTSNPN; CDR2 reads SVGIG (reference sequence). V lost 3 bases and J lost 4, with 12 bases in between. The CDR3 is CAWSKGTATEAFF. CDR3 sequence (DNA): TGTGCCTGGAGCAAAGGGACGGCCACTGAAGCTTTCTTT.

The chain uses TRBV7-2 and TRBJ1-2; D is perhaps TRBD1 (6 bases). Germline CDR1 reads SGHTA; CDR2 reads FQGNSA. There are 13 residues in the CDR3. Between the trimmed V and J ends, which lost 5 bases and 7 bases, there was a span of 14 bases. CDR3 DNA: TGTGCCAGCAGCAGGGACACAGTCGGTGGCTACACCTTC. It codes for CASSRDTVGGYTF.

This clone was detected once. This sequence joins TRBV5-5 and TRBJ2-2; 7 bases map to TRBD1. CDR3 length: 16 amino acids. Germline V gene data show CDR1 as SGHKS and CDR2 as YYEKEE (reference sequence). J was trimmed by 6 bases and V by 4 bases; bases with no gene match: 12. CDR3 amino acids: CASSLSTGPVAGELFF. The CDR3, as DNA: TGTGCCAGCAGCCTATCGACAGGGCCGGTTGCCGGGGAGCTGTTTTTT.

The chain carries TRBV7-6 and TRBJ2-3; tentative D call: TRBD1 (5 bases). The V end was cut by 2 bases, the J end by 6 bases, with 18 bases between. Germline V gene lookup returns CDR1 SGHVS and CDR2 FNYEAQ. This CDR3 has 16 residues. CDR3 bases: TGTGCCAGCAGCTTAAGTATCGTAAGGGGTACGGATACGCAGTATTTT. It specifies CASSLSIVRGTDTQYF.

This clone was seen once. J is TRBJ1-6 and V is TRBV6-5, with D maybe TRBD1 (5 bases). The V end lost 7 bases, the J end lost 7 bases, and 14 bases lay between the germline ends. This CDR3 comprises 14 residues. In germline, CDR1 is MNHEY, CDR2 SVGAGI. Here the CDR3 DNA reads TGTGCCAGCATGGGCGGGACGGGAAATTCACCCCTCCACTTT. Its translation: CASMGGTGNSPLHF.

J is TRBJ2-7 and V is TRBV10-2; D call uncertain. Germline V gene sequence: CDR1 WSHSY, CDR2 SAAADI. This CDR3 region has 12 residues. V was cut by 5 bases and J by 7 bases, with 12 bases left in between. In nucleotides, the CDR3 is TGCGCCAGCAGTCACCCGCGTGGAGAGCAGTACTTC. It specifies CASSHPRGEQYF.

The chain combines TRBV19 with TRBJ1-1; D unclear. V was clipped by 7 bases and J by 6 bases, with 24 bases between them. The CDR3 extends over 16 amino acids. CDR1 and CDR2 from the germline V gene are LNHDA and SQIVND (reference sequence). CDR3 nucleotides: TGTGCCAGTATCCATAGTGGACTGTTCGGGAGGGCTGAAGCTTTCTTT. It codes for CASIHSGLFGRAEAFF.

The V call is TRBV19, the J call TRBJ2-7; TRBD2 matches 13 bases. V lost 5 bases to trimming and J lost 4 bases; unmatched junction nucleotides: 14. This CDR3 contains 18 residues. Germline V gene data show CDR1 as LNHDA and CDR2 as SQIVND (reference sequence). This CDR3 is CASSGRGTSGRARYEQYF. As DNA, the CDR3 is TGTGCCAGTAGTGGCCGGGGAACTAGCGGGAGGGCCAGGTACGAGCAGTACTTC.

V is TRBV30 and J is TRBJ1-1; no clear D gene. Trimming took off 0 bases at V and 5 bases at J, with 13 bases between the two ends. The germline V gene encodes CDR1 GTSNPN and CDR2 SVGIG (reference sequence). The CDR3 is 14 amino acids. The CDR3 coding sequence is TGTGCCTGGAGTGTAAACGTCGGACGGACTGAAGCTTTCTTT. It codes for CAWSVNVGRTEAFF.

This chain links TRBV5-1 with TRBJ2-6, with 7 bases that match TRBD1. The germline gives CDR1 SGHRS, CDR2 YFSETQ. Germline trimming cut 1 base from V and 0 bases from J; bases unmatched to any gene: 13. This CDR3 contains 20 residues. CDR3 DNA: TGCGCCAGCAGCTTGAGGCCCCGGGACAGCGGATTCTCTGGGGCCAACGTCCTGACTTTC. This gives the protein CASSLRPRDSGFSGANVLTF. Full variable domain (remainder filled in from reference TRBV5-1 and TRBJ2-6): KAGVTQTPRYLIKTRGQQVTLSCSPISGHRSVSWYQQTPGQGLQFLFEYFSETQRNKGNFPGRFSGRQFSNSRSEMNVSTLELGDSALYLCASSLRPRDSGFSGANVLTFGAGSRLTVL.

This clone has just one count. V gene TRBV15 combines with J gene TRBJ2-7, with 10 bases matching TRBD1. CDR3 length: 16 amino acids. Unmatched junction bases numbered 12, after V lost 8 bases and J lost 2 bases. From germline, CDR1 is LNHNV and CDR2 YYDKDF (reference sequence). CDR3 protein: CATFAIGTGVTYEQYF. As DNA, the CDR3 is TGTGCCACCTTCGCGATCGGGACAGGGGTGACCTACGAGCAGTACTTC.

The chain recombines TRBV5-6 with TRBJ2-2; D not certain. This CDR3 spans 12 amino acids. V was cut by 3 bases and J by 3 bases, with 3 bases left in between. The germline V gene has CDR1 SGHDT and CDR2 YYEEEE. Written as DNA, the CDR3 is TGTGCCAGCAGCTACGACACCGGGGAGCTGTTTTTT. Translation: CASSYDTGELFF.

The CDR3 loop is CASSLTEHSYEQYF. CDR3 DNA sequence: TGTGCCAGCAGCTTAACTGAACACTCCTACGAGCAGTACTTC. This chain joins TRBV7-3 and TRBJ2-7; D not certain. CDR3 length equals 14 residues. Germline assignment: CDR1 SGHTA and CDR2 FQGTGA. V was trimmed by 0 bases and J by 0 bases, leaving 6 bases between them. Supplemented by reference TRBV7-3 and TRBJ2-7, the full variable domain reads GAGVSQTPSNKVTEKGKYVELRCDPISGHTALYWYRQSLGQGPEFLIYFQGTGAADDSGLPNDRFFAVRPEGSVSTLKIQRTERGDSAVYLCASSLTEHSYEQYFGPGTRLTVT.

The V gene is TRBV2, the J gene TRBJ1-4; no reliable D call. Germline V lookup: CDR1 SNHLY, CDR2 FYNNEI. This CDR3 spans 15 amino acids. V was pared by 5 bases and J by 3 bases, with 13 bases between. Here the CDR3 DNA reads TGTGCCAGCAGTACCCCAGAATCACCTAATGAAAAACTGTTTTTT. The encoded protein is CASSTPESPNEKLFF. The complete variable domain, with remaining parts taken from reference TRBV2 and TRBJ1-4, reads EPEVTQTPSHQVTQMGQEVILRCVPISNHLYFYWYRQILGQKVEFLVSFYNNEISEKSEIFDDQFSVERPDGSNFTLKIRSTKLEDSAMYFCASSTPESPNEKLFFGSGTQLSVL.

This clone appeared a few times. The V and J genes are TRBV7-9 and TRBJ2-7; a weak D match, TRBD2 (5 bases). Germline CDR1 and CDR2: SEHNR and FQNEAQ (reference sequence). Trimming left V 3 bases short and J 3 bases short, with 9 bases between. There are 13 residues in the CDR3. As DNA, the CDR3 is TGTGCCAGCAGCTTCTCGGGGAACTACGAGCAGTACTTC. This encodes CASSFSGNYEQYF.

The CDR3 DNA reads as TGTGCCAGCAGCGGCCCAAGGCCCGGGGAGCTGTTTTTT. It encodes CASSGPRPGELFF. The chain has TRBV9 and TRBJ2-2; D ambiguous. Germline CDR1 SGDLS, CDR2 YYNGEE. The length of the CDR3 is 13 residues. V was cut by 3 bases and J by 6 bases, with 9 bases left in between.

This chain connects TRBV27 to TRBJ1-3; 7 nucleotides align to TRBD1. The ends lost 6 bases at V and 1 base at J; junction bases unmatched: 6. The CDR3 loop spans 15 amino acids. Germline lookup yields CDR1 MNHEY and CDR2 SMNVEV (reference sequence). Here the CDR3 reads CASSRGGSSGNTIYF. The CDR3 DNA reads as TGTGCCAGCAGCAGAGGGGGCAGTTCTGGAAACACCATATATTTT.

This clone has a handful of counts. J is TRBJ2-7 and V is TRBV4-2; TRBD2 aligns across 11 bases. The trim removed 4 bases at V and 0 bases at J, leaving 2 bases unmatched. CDR1 and CDR2 from the germline V gene are LGHNA and YNFKEQ. CDR3 length: 15 amino acids. The CDR3 DNA is TGTGCCAGCAGCCGAACTAGCGGGGGCTCCTACGAGCAGTACTTC. It encodes CASSRTSGGSYEQYF.

The chain employs TRBV7-2 and TRBJ1-1, with D hard to call. Germline CDR1 and CDR2: SGHTA and FQGNSA. The CDR3 extends over 14 amino acids. Trimming removed 1 base from V and 1 base from J, with 7 bases in between. CDR3 amino acids: CASSLDVRNTEAFF. The CDR3 DNA is TGTGCCAGCAGCTTAGATGTAAGGAACACTGAAGCTTTCTTT.

The chain uses TRBV10-3 and TRBJ2-1; 10 bases fit TRBD2. J lost 6 bases, V lost 10 bases, and 18 bases had no gene match. The CDR3 totals 17 residues. Per germline, CDR1 ENHRY and CDR2 SYGVKD. CDR3 nucleotides: TGTGCCACCATGAAGGCTAGCGGGGGCACTCGGGCCAATGAGCAGTTCTTC. The encoded protein is CATMKASGGTRANEQFF.

The chain employs TRBV11-2 and TRBJ2-1, with a possible D match to TRBD1 (7 bases). The CDR3 loop spans 17 amino acids. Germline V gene lookup returns CDR1 SGHAT and CDR2 FQNNGV. Between the trimmed V and J ends, which lost 4 bases and 3 bases, there was a span of 19 bases. CDR3 coding DNA: TGTGCCAGCAGCTCTTTTGGTCAGGGGGGATACTACAATGAGCAGTTCTTC. Translating it yields CASSSFGQGGYYNEQFF.

This sequence joins TRBV5-6 and TRBJ2-6, with D unresolved. The CDR3 runs 15 residues. Between the trimmed V and J ends, which lost 1 base and 2 bases, there was a span of 7 bases. Germline V gives CDR1 SGHDT, CDR2 YYEEEE. The CDR3 bases are TGTGCCAGCAGCTTGAGGGTTCCTGGGGCCAACGTCCTGACTTTC. It encodes CASSLRVPGANVLTF. The full variable domain, rest sourced from reference TRBV5-6 and TRBJ2-6, is DAGVTQSPTHLIKTRGQQVTLRCSPKSGHDTVSWYQQALGQGPQFIFQYYEEEERQRGNFPDRFSGHQFPNYSSELNVNALLLGDSALYLCASSLRVPGANVLTFGAGSRLTVL.

The gene calls are TRBV19 and TRBJ2-2; TRBD1 matches at 8 bases. The ends lost 5 bases at V and 4 bases at J; junction bases unmatched: 6. CDR3 length: 15 amino acids. The V gene's germline CDR1 is LNHDA and CDR2 SQIVND (reference sequence). This CDR3 reads CASSFRTGTTGELFF. The CDR3 DNA reads as TGTGCCAGTAGTTTTAGGACAGGGACCACCGGGGAGCTGTTTTTT.